A selection of T cell receptor beta chains follows, all from one sample in a study of blood T cells in healthy people across ages. A single record per CDR3 protein comes from TCRdb applying MiXCR to the 5' RACE reads. The sample carries 1.5 million to 2 million distinct CDR3 sequences, roughly a third recorded once. Sequenced: blood. The receptors were sampled from a woman aged 25 to 39 in good health. Both conserved end residues are part of each CDR3. The D gene is left open where the match is weak. Some rows mark clone size as missing; the rest say once, few, many or name a class of expanded clone.

J: TRBJ2-1; D: TRBD1; V: TRBV5-4; size: .; CDR3: CASSLGGTGRDEQFF; DNA: TGTGCCAGCAGCTTGGGGGGGACAGGTAGGGATGAGCAGTTCTTC
J: TRBJ1-1; D: TRBD1; V: TRBV7-9; size: few; CDR3: CASSLGWGTGNTEAFF; DNA: TGTGCCAGCAGCTTAGGGTGGGGGACAGGGAACACTGAAGCTTTCTTT
J: TRBJ2-7; D: .; V: TRBV14; size: .; CDR3: CASSQRQRVSYEQYF; DNA: TGTGCCAGCAGCCAAAGACAGCGGGTCTCCTACGAGCAGTACTTC
J: TRBJ2-4; D: .; V: TRBV20-1; size: .; CDR3: CSASRSFLAKNIQYF; DNA: TGCAGTGCTAGTAGGAGTTTCCTAGCCAAAAACATTCAGTACTTC
J: TRBJ1-1; D: TRBD1; V: TRBV28; size: .; CDR3: CASSDRGHSGTEAFF; DNA: TGTGCCAGCAGTGACAGGGGCCACTCGGGCACTGAAGCTTTCTTT
J: TRBJ2-5; D: .; V: TRBV20-1; size: .; CDR3: CSARDAAKANNEQYF; DNA: TGCAGTGCTAGAGATGCGGCTAAGGCTAATAATGAGCAGTACTTC
J: TRBJ2-7; D: TRBD2; V: TRBV11-1; size: .; CDR3: CAGSLQGTSGSYEQYF; DNA: TGTGCCGGCAGCTTACAGGGGACTAGCGGTTCCTACGAGCAGTACTTC
J: TRBJ2-7; D: .; V: TRBV11-2; size: .; CDR3: CASSPPWRGKVEQYF; DNA: TGTGCCAGCAGCCCTCCTTGGAGGGGGAAAGTAGAGCAGTACTTC
J: TRBJ2-7; D: TRBD1; V: TRBV27; size: few; CDR3: CASSPKGTGQYEQYF; DNA: TGTGCCAGCAGTCCAAAAGGGACAGGTCAATACGAGCAGTACTTC
J: TRBJ2-7; D: TRBD2; V: TRBV20-1; size: many; CDR3: CSPSGMYEQYF; DNA: TGCAGTCCCAGCGGGATGTACGAGCAGTACTTC
J: TRBJ2-6; D: .; V: TRBV7-3; size: .; CDR3: CASSRSRTPNVLTF; DNA: TGTGCCAGCAGTCGCTCTAGGACACCTAACGTCCTGACTTTC
J: TRBJ1-1; D: .; V: TRBV3-1; size: many; CDR3: CASSQTGPFTEAFF; DNA: TGTGCCAGCAGCCAAACAGGACCCTTCACTGAAGCTTTCTTT
J: TRBJ2-5; D: TRBD2; V: TRBV12-3/TRBV12-4; size: .; CDR3: CASNRGGLLGETQYF; DNA: TGTGCCAGCAACCGGGGGGGCCTGCTTGGGGAGACCCAGTACTTC
J: TRBJ2-7; D: TRBD2; V: TRBV7-8; size: .; CDR3: CASSADRRRAGGVSYEQYF; DNA: TGTGCCAGCAGCGCCGACCGGAGGAGGGCGGGAGGCGTATCCTACGAGCAGTACTTC
J: TRBJ2-7; D: .; V: TRBV2; size: .; CDR3: CASSPAPSSESSYEQYF; DNA: TGTGCCAGCAGCCCCGCCCCCTCTAGCGAGAGCTCCTACGAGCAGTACTTC
J: TRBJ1-1; D: .; V: TRBV29-1; size: .; CDR3: CSVGSLGGTEAFF; DNA: TGCAGCGTTGGTAGCCTGGGAGGGACTGAAGCTTTCTTT
J: TRBJ1-2; D: .; V: TRBV5-6; size: .; CDR3: CASSLTLTANYGYTF; DNA: TGTGCCAGCAGCTTAACCCTTACTGCTAACTATGGCTACACCTTC
J: TRBJ2-6; D: .; V: TRBV5-6; size: many; CDR3: CASSSRQVRFSGANVLTF; DNA: TGTGCCAGCAGCTCAAGACAGGTCCGGTTTTCTGGGGCCAACGTCCTGACTTTC
J: TRBJ2-3; D: TRBD1; V: TRBV11-2; size: .; CDR3: CASSLFQFWDRVTDTQYF; DNA: TGTGCCAGCAGCTTATTCCAATTTTGGGACAGGGTCACAGATACGCAGTATTTT
J: TRBJ2-3; D: TRBD2; V: TRBV4-2; size: .; CDR3: CASSQGGTSVDTQYF; DNA: TGTGCCAGTAGCCAGGGGGGGACTAGCGTCGATACGCAGTATTTT
J: TRBJ2-3; D: TRBD2; V: TRBV24-1; size: .; CDR3: CATSVPKAGGGDTQYF; DNA: TGTGCCACCAGTGTCCCGAAGGCGGGAGGAGGAGATACGCAGTATTTT
J: TRBJ2-1; D: TRBD2; V: TRBV20-1; size: .; CDR3: CSARDSRGGANEQFF; DNA: TGCAGTGCTAGAGATTCTCGCGGGGGGGCCAATGAGCAGTTCTTC
J: TRBJ1-5; D: .; V: TRBV2; size: .; CDR3: CASGEGDNQPQHF; DNA: TGTGCCAGCGGGGAAGGGGACAATCAGCCCCAGCATTTT
J: TRBJ2-7; D: .; V: TRBV20-1; size: .; CDR3: CSATTGAYSYEQYF; DNA: TGCAGTGCTACGACGGGGGCCTACTCCTACGAGCAGTACTTC
J: TRBJ2-7; D: TRBD2; V: TRBV20-1; size: many; CDR3: CSAREPPEASGGFYEQYF; DNA: TGCAGTGCTAGAGAGCCCCCGGAGGCTAGCGGGGGCTTCTACGAGCAGTACTTC
J: TRBJ2-1; D: TRBD2; V: TRBV7-9; size: .; CDR3: CASSLDAGVGEQFF; DNA: TGTGCCAGCAGTTTAGATGCGGGAGTTGGGGAGCAGTTCTTC
J: TRBJ2-1; D: .; V: TRBV27; size: few; CDR3: CATGGLREDEQFF; DNA: TGTGCCACCGGTGGTCTCAGGGAAGATGAGCAGTTCTTC